These T cell receptor beta chains were read from a single sample in a study of blood T cell repertoires in COVID-19. Sequencing was performed with immunoSEQ multiplex PCR; in TCRdb, only in-frame clones are kept and a portion is missing. The table has some 150,000 clones, about 88% seen once. The sequencing input was peripheral blood. All receptors derive from a woman in her 70s with acute or convalescent COVID-19. CDR3s include the opening cysteine and the closing phenylalanine or tryptophan. The D gene is left open where the match is weak. Where a row states a size, it is once, few, many or the class of an expanded clone; other rows omit it.

J,D,V,size,DNA,CDR3
TRBJ1-2,NA,TRBV7-2,NA,TGTGCCAGCAGCTTAGTAGCGGGGCAGCAAGCTAACTATGGCTACACCTTC,CASSLVAGQQANYGYTF
TRBJ1-4,TRBD1,TRBV11-2,NA,TGTGCCAGCAGCTTAGTAACAGGGGGCGGCTCTAATGAAAAACTGTTTTTT,CASSLVTGGGSNEKLFF
TRBJ2-1,TRBD1,TRBV6-5,NA,TGTGCCAGCAGGGACAGGGGGTGGAACAATGAGCAGTTCTTC,CASRDRGWNNEQFF
TRBJ2-1,TRBD2,TRBV4-2,NA,TGTGCCAGCAGCCCTCGCGCCGCGAGCGGGGGGGCCAATGAGCAGTTCTTC,CASSPRAASGGANEQFF
TRBJ1-2,TRBD1,TRBV5-1,NA,TGCGCCAGCAGCTCGCAAGGGACAGGGGGCTATGGCTACACCTTC,CASSSQGTGGYGYTF
TRBJ2-1,NA,TRBV6-5,NA,TGTGCCAGCAGTAACCGCCGAGAGGAGCAGTTCTTC,CASSNRREEQFF
TRBJ1-1,TRBD1,TRBV6-5,NA,TGTGCCAGCTGGGCTGGGGACAGGCGACGCGAAGCTTTCTTT,CASWAGDRRREAFF
TRBJ2-7,TRBD1,TRBV5-6,NA,TGTGCCAGCACCCGGGACAGGTCCTACGAGCAGTACTTC,CASTRDRSYEQYF
TRBJ1-1,NA,TRBV29-1,NA,TGCAGCGTTGTTAACCCCAGGGGCCCGAACACTGAAGCTTTCTTT,CSVVNPRGPNTEAFF
TRBJ1-1,NA,TRBV19,few,TGTGCCAGTAGTATTAAGACAGGCCCCGGAGCTGAAGCTTTCTTT,CASSIKTGPGAEAFF
TRBJ1-2,NA,TRBV4-3,once,TGCGCCAGCAGCCAAGACGTACAGAGCTATGGCTACACCTTC,CASSQDVQSYGYTF
TRBJ2-2,NA,TRBV28,NA,TGTGCCAGCCGACCGAGCTGGGCGGGCACCGGGGAGCTGTTTTTT,CASRPSWAGTGELFF
TRBJ1-4,TRBD1,TRBV23-1,NA,TGCGCCAGCATAATACCTACACAGGGGCAACTTCGGACCCCTAATGAAAAACTGTTTTTT,CASIIPTQGQLRTPNEKLFF
TRBJ1-2,TRBD1,TRBV18,NA,TGTGCCAGCTCCCCCACAGGGGGCTTCGGCTACACCTTC,CASSPTGGFGYTF
TRBJ1-5,NA,TRBV2,once,TGTGCCAGCAGTGTTGTTCGGGGAAACCAGCCCCAGCATTTT,CASSVVRGNQPQHF
TRBJ2-3,TRBD1,TRBV4-1,NA,TGCGCCAGCAGCCATGAGGACAGGTCTAGCACAGATACGCAGTATTTT,CASSHEDRSSTDTQYF
TRBJ1-5,TRBD1,TRBV5-8,NA,TGTGCCAGCAGCGCGGGGACAGGGACCCAGCCCCAGCATTTT,CASSAGTGTQPQHF
TRBJ2-1,NA,TRBV3-1/TRBV3-2,NA,TGTGCCAGCAGCCACGGAGGTAGCTCCTACAATGAGCAGTTCTTC,CASSHGGSSYNEQFF
TRBJ1-5,NA,TRBV2,NA,TGTGCCAGCAGTGTTGTGCGGGGGGCCGGGGACAGCAATCAGCCCCAGCATTTT,CASSVVRGAGDSNQPQHF
TRBJ1-6,NA,TRBV11-2,NA,TGTGCCAGCAGCTTAACTACAGGGTTCGGATCCCTCCACTTT,CASSLTTGFGSLHF
TRBJ1-2,TRBD1,TRBV19,NA,TGTGCCAGCAAACAGACAGGGAATTACTATGGCTACACCTTC,CASKQTGNYYGYTF
TRBJ1-1,NA,TRBV7-9,NA,TGTGCCAGCAGCTCAGGGGTGAACACTGAAGCTTTCTTT,CASSSGVNTEAFF
TRBJ1-2,TRBD1,TRBV7-2,NA,TGTGCCAGCAGCTTGCCGTCAGGACAGGGGTCTTACACCTTC,CASSLPSGQGSYTF
TRBJ1-5,NA,TRBV5-5,NA,TGTGCCAGCAGCTTGTCCGGTAATCAGCCCCAGCATTTT,CASSLSGNQPQHF
TRBJ2-3,NA,TRBV29-1,few,TGCAGCGTTGAACCTCTCACTCGTAATACGCAGTATTTT,CSVEPLTRNTQYF
TRBJ1-5,NA,TRBV6-2/TRBV6-3,NA,TGTGCCAGCAGCCTGGGGGCCAGTCGAAATCAGCCCCAGCATTTT,CASSLGASRNQPQHF
TRBJ2-7,TRBD2,TRBV6-5,NA,TGTGCCAGCAGTTACTCTAGCGGGGGGTCTTACGAGCAGTACTTC,CASSYSSGGSYEQYF
TRBJ1-3,TRBD1,TRBV2,few,TGTGCCAGCAGTGGGGACAGGCACTCTGGAAACACCATATATTTT,CASSGDRHSGNTIYF
TRBJ1-4,NA,TRBV6-5,NA,TGTGCCAGCAGCTATCGGGGGGGCAATGAAAAACTGTTTTTT,CASSYRGGNEKLFF
TRBJ2-4,TRBD1,TRBV6-2/TRBV6-3,NA,TGTGCCAGCAGTTACTCAGGACAGGGGCAAAACATTCAGTACTTC,CASSYSGQGQNIQYF
TRBJ1-1,NA,TRBV19,NA,TGTGCCAGTAGTATAGCAGGGCTGGGGAACACTGAAGCTTTCTTT,CASSIAGLGNTEAFF
TRBJ2-7,TRBD1,TRBV11-2,NA,TGTGCCAGCAGCGCCGGGACAGCCTCCTACGAGCAGTACTTC,CASSAGTASYEQYF
TRBJ2-7,NA,TRBV11-3,NA,TGTGCCAGCAGCTTAGGGCCTCATTACGAGCAGTACTTC,CASSLGPHYEQYF
TRBJ2-5,TRBD2,TRBV7-9,NA,TGTGCCAGCAGCCCGGGAGGCCGGCGCCAAGAGACCCAGTACTTC,CASSPGGRRQETQYF
TRBJ1-2,NA,TRBV6-5,NA,TGTGCCAGCAGTCTAACAGATCAAAACTATGGCTACACCTTC,CASSLTDQNYGYTF
TRBJ2-7,TRBD2,TRBV6-2/TRBV6-3,once,TGTGCCAGCAGTTTCCTAGCGGCTAGCTCCTACGAGCAGTACTTC,CASSFLAASSYEQYF
TRBJ1-6,NA,TRBV27,NA,TGTGCCAGCAGGGCGGAGAACAACTATAATTCACCCCTCCACTTT,CASRAENNYNSPLHF
TRBJ2-5,NA,TRBV4-2,NA,TGTGCCAGCAGCCAAGGAACGGGGGACTTCTGGGGAGAGACCCAGTACTTC,CASSQGTGDFWGETQYF
TRBJ2-3,TRBD2,TRBV3-1/TRBV3-2,NA,TGTGCCAGCAGCCAAGGCGGGGGTAAGACAGATACGCAGTATTTT,CASSQGGGKTDTQYF
TRBJ1-1,NA,TRBV3-1/TRBV3-2,NA,TGTGCCAGCAGCCGAGGAAGGGCCCGGGGAGAGAACACTGAAGCTTTCTTT,CASSRGRARGENTEAFF
TRBJ2-1,TRBD2,TRBV6-2/TRBV6-3,few,TGTGCCAGCAGTTACTCGCCTACTAGCGGGGGATTGTTCTTC,CASSYSPTSGGLFF
TRBJ1-2,NA,TRBV28,NA,TGTGCCAGCAGTTTGGCCAGGAAAAACTATGGCTACACCTTC,CASSLARKNYGYTF
TRBJ1-5,TRBD1,TRBV7-2,NA,TGTGCCAGCAGCTTGGGACAGGGGGCCCCGTATAGCAATCAGCCCCAGCATTTT,CASSLGQGAPYSNQPQHF
TRBJ1-5,NA,TRBV2,NA,TGTGCCAGCACCAGTTCCAGGGTTCAGCCCCAGCATTTT,CASTSSRVQPQHF
TRBJ2-5,TRBD1,TRBV15,once,TGTGCCACCAGCAGAGGGGGGACAGGGAAAACCCAGTACTTC,CATSRGGTGKTQYF
TRBJ1-2,NA,TRBV6-5,NA,TGTGCCAGTACAGGGTATTTTAGCTATGGCTACACCTTC,CASTGYFSYGYTF
TRBJ1-2,NA,TRBV6-5,NA,TGTGCCAGCCGAAGCAACTATGGCTACACCTTC,CASRSNYGYTF
TRBJ1-2,NA,TRBV6-6,NA,TGTGCCAGCAGTAGCAAGAACTATGGCTACACCTTC,CASSSKNYGYTF
TRBJ2-5,NA,TRBV7-2,NA,TGTGCCAGCAGCTTAGCGGGCCGCGGGGAGACCCAGTACTTC,CASSLAGRGETQYF
TRBJ2-3,NA,TRBV29-1,NA,TGCAGCGTAGTTCGACAGGCGGTCGGTACAGATACGCAGTATTTT,CSVVRQAVGTDTQYF
TRBJ1-4,NA,TRBV5-1,NA,TGCGCCAGCAGCTTGGAGGGGAGGAGTGGCGAAAAACTGTTTTTT,CASSLEGRSGEKLFF
TRBJ2-7,TRBD1,TRBV10-2,NA,TGCGCCAGCACGGGACAGATCTACGAGCAGTACTTC,CASTGQIYEQYF
TRBJ1-2,NA,TRBV18,NA,TGTGCCAGCTCACCACCGGGACTGGAGGATGGCTACACCTTC,CASSPPGLEDGYTF
TRBJ2-7,NA,TRBV4-1,few,TGCGCCAGCAGACACGACAGCGCCGGATCCTACGAGCAGTACTTC,CASRHDSAGSYEQYF